These 2 T cell receptor beta chains share one sample of origin, sequenced in a study of cytomegalovirus exposure and HLA in healthy donors. It was with 60 Vbeta and 13 Jbeta primers that the PCR ran. Sequencing used immunoSEQ multiplex PCR; TCRdb keeps in-frame clones, though not all of them. The sample lists more than 30,000 clones, 74% occurring once. The sequenced material came from PBMCs. These receptors came from a man aged 25 to 40 in good health and CMV-seronegative.

The chain employs TRBV13 and TRBJ2-5, with D tentatively TRBD1 (6 bases). The V end lost 7 bases, the J end lost 4 bases, and 13 bases lay between the germline ends. Germline values: CDR1 PRHDT, CDR2 FYEKMQ (reference sequence). This CDR3 spans 13 amino acids. For the CDR3, the DNA is TGTGCCAGCAACCCAACAGGGTCAGAGACCCAGTACTTC. Translated: CASNPTGSETQYF.

This clone showed up just once. This chain connects TRBV6-5 to TRBJ2-7; 9 nucleotides align to TRBD1. Trimming at V came to 4 bases and at J to 5 bases, leaving 9 bases not matched to a gene. The CDR3 extends over 15 amino acids. Germline V gene data show CDR1 as MNHEY and CDR2 as SVGAGI. CDR3: CASSFAQGARDEQYF. The CDR3 bases are TGTGCCAGCAGTTTCGCACAGGGGGCTAGGGACGAGCAGTACTTC.